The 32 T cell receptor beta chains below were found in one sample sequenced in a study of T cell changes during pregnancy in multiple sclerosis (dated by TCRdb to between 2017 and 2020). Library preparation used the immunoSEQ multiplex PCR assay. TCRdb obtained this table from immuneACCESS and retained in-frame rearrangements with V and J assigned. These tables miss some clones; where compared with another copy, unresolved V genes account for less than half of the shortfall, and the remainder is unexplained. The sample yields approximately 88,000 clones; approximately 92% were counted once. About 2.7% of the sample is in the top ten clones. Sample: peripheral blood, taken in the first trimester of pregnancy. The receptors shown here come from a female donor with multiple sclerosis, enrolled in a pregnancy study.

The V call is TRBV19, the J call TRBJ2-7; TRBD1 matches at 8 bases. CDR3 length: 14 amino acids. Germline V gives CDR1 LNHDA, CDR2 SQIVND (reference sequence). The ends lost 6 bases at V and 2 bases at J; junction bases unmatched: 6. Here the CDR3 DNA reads TGTGCCAGTAGCCTCGGGACAGGTCCCTACGAGCAGTACTTC. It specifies CASSLGTGPYEQYF.

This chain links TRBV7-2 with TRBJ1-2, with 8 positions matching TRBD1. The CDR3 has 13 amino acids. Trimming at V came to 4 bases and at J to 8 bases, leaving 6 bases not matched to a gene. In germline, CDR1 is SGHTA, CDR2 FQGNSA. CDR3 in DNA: TGTGCCAGCAGCTCGGGCAGGGGGCTCGGCTACACCTTC. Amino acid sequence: CASSSGRGLGYTF.

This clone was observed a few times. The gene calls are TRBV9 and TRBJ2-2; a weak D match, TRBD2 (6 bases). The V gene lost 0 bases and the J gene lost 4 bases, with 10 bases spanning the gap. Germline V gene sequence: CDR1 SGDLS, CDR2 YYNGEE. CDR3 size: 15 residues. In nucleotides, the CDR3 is TGTGCCAGCAGCGTAGACGGGAGATCCACCGGGGAGCTGTTTTTT. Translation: CASSVDGRSTGELFF.

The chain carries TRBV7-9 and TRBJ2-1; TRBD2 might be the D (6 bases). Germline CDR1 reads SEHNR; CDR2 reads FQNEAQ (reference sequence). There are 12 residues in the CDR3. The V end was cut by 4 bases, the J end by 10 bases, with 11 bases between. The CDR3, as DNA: TGTGCCAGCAGCTCCGTAGCGGCAGAGCAGTTCTTC. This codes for CASSSVAAEQFF.

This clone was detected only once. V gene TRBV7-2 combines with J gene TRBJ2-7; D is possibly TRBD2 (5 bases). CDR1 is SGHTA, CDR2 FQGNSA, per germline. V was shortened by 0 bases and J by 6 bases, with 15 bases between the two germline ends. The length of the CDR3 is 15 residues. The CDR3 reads CASSLALGGSGEQYF. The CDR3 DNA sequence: TGTGCCAGCAGCTTAGCTTTGGGTGGGAGTGGCGAGCAGTACTTC.

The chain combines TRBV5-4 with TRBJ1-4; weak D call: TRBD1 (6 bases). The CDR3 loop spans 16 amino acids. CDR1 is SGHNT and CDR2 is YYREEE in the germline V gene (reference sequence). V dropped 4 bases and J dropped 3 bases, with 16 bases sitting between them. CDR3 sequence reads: CASSPRTESANEKLFF. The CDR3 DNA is TGTGCCAGCAGCCCAAGGACAGAGTCTGCTAATGAAAAACTGTTTTTT.

This CDR3 reads CASSPTGASLDQPQHF. The CDR3 nucleotides are TGTGCCAGCTCACCCACAGGGGCCAGTCTTGATCAGCCCCAGCATTTT. The V and J genes are TRBV18 and TRBJ1-5, with 7 bases that match TRBD1. The CDR3 spans 16 residues. Germline V lookup: CDR1 KGHSH, CDR2 LQKENI. Trimming at V came to 3 bases and at J to 5 bases, leaving 10 bases not matched to a gene.

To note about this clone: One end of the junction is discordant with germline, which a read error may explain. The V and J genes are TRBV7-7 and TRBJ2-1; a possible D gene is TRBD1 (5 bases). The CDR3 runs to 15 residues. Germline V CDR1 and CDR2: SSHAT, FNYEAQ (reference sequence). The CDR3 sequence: CASSPQGGSYNEQFF. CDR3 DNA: TGTGCTAGCAGCCCTCAGGGTGGCTCCTACAATGAGCAGTTCTTC.

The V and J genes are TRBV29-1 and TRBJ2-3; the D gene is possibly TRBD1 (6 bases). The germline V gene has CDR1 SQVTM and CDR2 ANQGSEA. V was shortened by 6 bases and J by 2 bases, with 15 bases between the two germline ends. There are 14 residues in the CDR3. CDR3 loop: CSVDKTGFTDTQYF. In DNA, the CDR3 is TGCAGCGTGGATAAAACAGGGTTCACAGATACGCAGTATTTT.

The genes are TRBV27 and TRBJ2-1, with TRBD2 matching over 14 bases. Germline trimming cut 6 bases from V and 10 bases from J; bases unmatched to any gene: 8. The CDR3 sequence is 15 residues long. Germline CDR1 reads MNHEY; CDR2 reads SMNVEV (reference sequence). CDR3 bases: TGTGCCAGCAGGCCAGGGACTAGCGGGAGACAGGAGCAGTTCTTC. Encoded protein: CASRPGTSGRQEQFF.

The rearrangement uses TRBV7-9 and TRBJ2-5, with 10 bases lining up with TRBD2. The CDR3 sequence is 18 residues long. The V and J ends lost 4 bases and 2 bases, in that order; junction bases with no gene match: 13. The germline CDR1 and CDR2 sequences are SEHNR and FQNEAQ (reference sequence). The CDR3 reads CASSSRVKTSGLQETQYF. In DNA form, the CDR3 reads TGTGCCAGCAGCTCGCGGGTGAAGACTAGCGGGCTGCAAGAGACCCAGTACTTC.

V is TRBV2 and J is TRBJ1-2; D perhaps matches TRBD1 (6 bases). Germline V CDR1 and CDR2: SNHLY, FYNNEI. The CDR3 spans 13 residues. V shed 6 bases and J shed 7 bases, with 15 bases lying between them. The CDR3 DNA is TGTGCCAGCAGACCAACAGGGTTCTTTGGCTACACCTTC. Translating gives CASRPTGFFGYTF.

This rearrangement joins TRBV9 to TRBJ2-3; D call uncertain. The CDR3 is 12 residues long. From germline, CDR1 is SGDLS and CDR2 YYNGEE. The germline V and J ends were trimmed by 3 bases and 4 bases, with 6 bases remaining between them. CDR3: CASSALSDTQYF. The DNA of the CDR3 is TGTGCCAGCAGCGCACTATCAGATACGCAGTATTTT.

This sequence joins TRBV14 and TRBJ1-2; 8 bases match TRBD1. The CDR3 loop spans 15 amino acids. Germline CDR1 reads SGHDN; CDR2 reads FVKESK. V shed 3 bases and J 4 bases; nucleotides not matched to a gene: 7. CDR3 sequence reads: CASSQAGTGPYGYTF. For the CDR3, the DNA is TGTGCCAGCAGCCAGGCCGGGACAGGTCCCTATGGCTACACCTTC. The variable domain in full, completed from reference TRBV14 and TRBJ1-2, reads EAGVTQFPSHSVIEKGQTVTLRCDPISGHDNLYWYRRVMGKEIKFLLHFVKESKQDESGMPNNRFLAERTGGTYSTLKVQPAELEDSGVYFCASSQAGTGPYGYTFGSGTRLTVV.

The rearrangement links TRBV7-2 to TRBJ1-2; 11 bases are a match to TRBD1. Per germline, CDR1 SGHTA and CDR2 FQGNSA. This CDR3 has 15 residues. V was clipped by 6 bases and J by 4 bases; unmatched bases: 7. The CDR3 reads CASSLSGQGVYGYTF. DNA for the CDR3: TGTGCCAGCAGTCTTTCGGGACAGGGGGTCTATGGCTACACCTTC. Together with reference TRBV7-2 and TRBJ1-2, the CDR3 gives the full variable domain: GAGVSQSPSNKVTEKGKDVELRCDPISGHTALYWYRQSLGQGLEFLIYFQGNSAPDKSGLPSDRFSAERTGGSVSTLTIQRTQQEDSAVYLCASSLSGQGVYGYTFGSGTRLTVV.

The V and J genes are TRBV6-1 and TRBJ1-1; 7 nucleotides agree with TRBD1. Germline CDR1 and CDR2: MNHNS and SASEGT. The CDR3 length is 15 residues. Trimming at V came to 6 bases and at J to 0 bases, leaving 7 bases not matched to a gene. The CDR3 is CASSWDSLMNTEAFF. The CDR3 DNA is TGTGCCAGCAGCTGGGACAGCCTGATGAACACTGAAGCTTTCTTT.

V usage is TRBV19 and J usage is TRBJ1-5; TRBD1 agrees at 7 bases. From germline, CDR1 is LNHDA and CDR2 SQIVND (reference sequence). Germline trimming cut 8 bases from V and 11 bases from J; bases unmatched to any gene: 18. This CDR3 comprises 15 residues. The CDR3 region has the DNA TGTGCCAGTCGACAGACAGGGACGGGTGGAAGGTCCCAGCATTTT. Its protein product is CASRQTGTGGRSQHF.

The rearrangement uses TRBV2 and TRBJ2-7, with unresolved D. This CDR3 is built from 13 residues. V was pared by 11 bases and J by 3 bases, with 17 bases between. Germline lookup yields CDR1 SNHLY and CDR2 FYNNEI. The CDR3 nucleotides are TGTGCCGTAACCAGGAACGACGGCTACGAGCAGTACTTC. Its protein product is CAVTRNDGYEQYF.

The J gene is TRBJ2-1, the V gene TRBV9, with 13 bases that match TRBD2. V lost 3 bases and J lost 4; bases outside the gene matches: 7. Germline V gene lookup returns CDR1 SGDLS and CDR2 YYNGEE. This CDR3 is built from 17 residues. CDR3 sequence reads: CASSAATGLAGYNEQFF. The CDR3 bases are TGTGCCAGCAGCGCCGCAACGGGACTAGCGGGGTACAATGAGCAGTTCTTC.

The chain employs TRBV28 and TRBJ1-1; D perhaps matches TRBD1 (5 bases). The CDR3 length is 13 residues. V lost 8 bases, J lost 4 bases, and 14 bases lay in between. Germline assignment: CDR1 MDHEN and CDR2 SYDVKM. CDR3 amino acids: CASFTSQGTEAFF. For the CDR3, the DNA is TGTGCCAGCTTCACCTCCCAGGGCACTGAAGCTTTCTTT.

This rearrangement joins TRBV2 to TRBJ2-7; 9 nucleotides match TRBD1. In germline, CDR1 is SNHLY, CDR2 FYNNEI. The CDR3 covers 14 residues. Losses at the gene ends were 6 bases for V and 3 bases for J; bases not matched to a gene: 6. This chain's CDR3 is CASRSQGASYEQYF. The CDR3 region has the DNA TGTGCCAGCAGGTCACAGGGGGCCAGCTACGAGCAGTACTTC.

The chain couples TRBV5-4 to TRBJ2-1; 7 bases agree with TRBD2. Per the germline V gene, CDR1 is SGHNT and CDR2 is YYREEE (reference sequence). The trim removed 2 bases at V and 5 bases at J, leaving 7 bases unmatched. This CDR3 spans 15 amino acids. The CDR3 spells CASSFHGRSNNEQFF. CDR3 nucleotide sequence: TGTGCCAGCAGCTTTCACGGGAGGTCAAACAATGAGCAGTTCTTC.

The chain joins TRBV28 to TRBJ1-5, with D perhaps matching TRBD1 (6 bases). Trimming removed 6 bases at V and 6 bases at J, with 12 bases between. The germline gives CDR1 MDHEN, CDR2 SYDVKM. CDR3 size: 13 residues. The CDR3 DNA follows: TGTGCCAGCAGGTGGGGGCAGGGTCAGCCCCAGCATTTT. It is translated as CASRWGQGQPQHF.

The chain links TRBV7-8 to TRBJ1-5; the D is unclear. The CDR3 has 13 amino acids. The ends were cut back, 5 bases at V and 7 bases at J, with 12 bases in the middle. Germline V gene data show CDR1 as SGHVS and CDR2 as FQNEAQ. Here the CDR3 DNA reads TGTGCCAGCAGCCCTCGAACCGAGCAGCCCCAGCATTTT. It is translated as CASSPRTEQPQHF.

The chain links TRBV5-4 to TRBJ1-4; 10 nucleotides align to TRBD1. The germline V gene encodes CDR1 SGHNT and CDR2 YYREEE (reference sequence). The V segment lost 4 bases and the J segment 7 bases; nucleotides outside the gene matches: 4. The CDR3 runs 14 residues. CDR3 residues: CASSPGQGGEKLFF. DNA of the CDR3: TGTGCCAGCAGCCCCGGACAGGGGGGTGAAAAACTGTTTTTT.

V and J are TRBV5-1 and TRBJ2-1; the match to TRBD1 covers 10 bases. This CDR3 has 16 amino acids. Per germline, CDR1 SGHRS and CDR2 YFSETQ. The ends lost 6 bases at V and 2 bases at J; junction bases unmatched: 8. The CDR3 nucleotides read TGCGCCAGCACCTTTCACGGACAGGGGGCCTACAATGAGCAGTTCTTC. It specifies CASTFHGQGAYNEQFF.

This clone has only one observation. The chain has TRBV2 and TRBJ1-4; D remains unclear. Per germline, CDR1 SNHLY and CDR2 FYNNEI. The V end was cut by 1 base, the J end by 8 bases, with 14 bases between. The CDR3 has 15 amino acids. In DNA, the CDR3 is TGTGCCAGCAGTGAAGAGCGACTGGTTAACGAAAAACTGTTTTTT. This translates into CASSEERLVNEKLFF. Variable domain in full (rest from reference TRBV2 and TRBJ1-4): EPEVTQTPSHQVTQMGQEVILRCVPISNHLYFYWYRQILGQKVEFLVSFYNNEISEKSEIFDDQFSVERPDGSNFTLKIRSTKLEDSAMYFCASSEERLVNEKLFFGSGTQLSVL.

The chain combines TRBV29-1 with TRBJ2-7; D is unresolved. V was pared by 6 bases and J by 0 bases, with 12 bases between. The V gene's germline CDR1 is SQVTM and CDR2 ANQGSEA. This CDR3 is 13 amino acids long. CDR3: CSVILRSSYEQYF. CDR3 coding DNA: TGCAGCGTAATCTTGCGGTCCTCCTACGAGCAGTACTTC.

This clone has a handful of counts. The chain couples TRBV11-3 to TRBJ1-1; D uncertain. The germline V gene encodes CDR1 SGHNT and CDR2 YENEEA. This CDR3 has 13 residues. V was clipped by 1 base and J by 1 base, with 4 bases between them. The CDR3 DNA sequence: TGTGCCAGCAGCTTAGGGCCGAACACTGAAGCTTTCTTT. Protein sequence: CASSLGPNTEAFF.

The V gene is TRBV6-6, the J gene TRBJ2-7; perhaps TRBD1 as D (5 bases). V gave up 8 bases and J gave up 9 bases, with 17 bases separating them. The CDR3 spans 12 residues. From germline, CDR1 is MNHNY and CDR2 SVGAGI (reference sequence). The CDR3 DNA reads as TGTGCCAGCCTAGGGGAATCTACGGTGCAGTACTTC. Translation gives CASLGESTVQYF.

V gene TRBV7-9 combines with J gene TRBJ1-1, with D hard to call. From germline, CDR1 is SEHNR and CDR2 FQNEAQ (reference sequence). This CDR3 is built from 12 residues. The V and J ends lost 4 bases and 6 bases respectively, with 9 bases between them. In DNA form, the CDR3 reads TGTGCCAGCAGCTCAGACAATCCTGAAGCTTTCTTT. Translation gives CASSSDNPEAFF.

CDR3 protein: CASSLAGGEQYF. The CDR3 DNA reads TGTGCCAGCAGCTTAGCCGGGGGCGAGCAGTACTTC. The chain has TRBV7-2 and TRBJ2-7; the D gene is possibly TRBD2 (6 bases). Germline V gives CDR1 SGHTA, CDR2 FQGNSA. V dropped 0 bases and J dropped 6 bases, with 6 bases sitting between them. The CDR3 length is 12 residues.